Listed below are T cell receptor beta chains from one sample, sequenced in a study of healthy donors' naive CD4 and CD8 T cells. TCRdb fed the reads into MiXCR, producing one record per CDR3 protein. This repertoire shows roughly 200,000 distinct CDR3 sequences, 65% to 75% found once; its top ten account for 2% to 2.5%. Sequencing input: naive CD4+ and CD8+ T cells sorted from blood, pooled from several donors. These receptors were taken from a pool of human donors in good health; the sample pools cells from several healthy donors. Both conserved end residues are trimmed from each CDR3.

V	J	CDR3
TRBV29-1	TRBJ2-5	SAAGLGKSETQY
TRBV6-5	TRBJ1-5	ASSGQSGRNQPQH
TRBV29-1	TRBJ2-1	SAHVEGSPIVRASGVSYNEQF
TRBV29-1	TRBJ1-2	SVAATGFGYT
TRBV29-1	TRBJ2-3	SEAVLTDTQY
TRBV29-1	TRBJ1-2	SAGTGGIYGYT
TRBV27	TRBJ1-1	ASSLFGSEAF
TRBV24-1	TRBJ2-1	ATSDSRTVLNEQF
TRBV21-1	TRBJ2-5	ASSKDHSRETQY
TRBV6-5	TRBJ1-5	ASGYNQPQH
TRBV14	TRBJ2-5	ASSPHQETQY
TRBV19	TRBJ1-2	ASRKQGIGDRDYGYT
TRBV19	TRBJ1-5	ASSGSNQPQH
TRBV5-6	TRBJ2-1	ASSQTRGPEQF
TRBV13	TRBJ2-7	ASSLEASGSREQY
TRBV19	TRBJ2-1	ASSVGYNEQF
TRBV6-2/TRBV6-3	TRBJ1-5	ASSPPRQGNQPQH
TRBV12-3/TRBV12-4	TRBJ1-2	ASTQDGNNYGYT
TRBV30	TRBJ1-6	AWSVSRLSSYNSPLH
TRBV30	TRBJ2-1	AWSVDFRNEQF
TRBV5-5	TRBJ2-7	ASSLSRDEQY
TRBV11-1	TRBJ1-1	ASSQVRERDTEAF
TRBV11-2	TRBJ2-7	ASSLAPASGRYEQY
TRBV29-1	TRBJ2-1	SPTTSRNEQF
TRBV7-8	TRBJ1-2	ASSFHRDDGYT
TRBV19	TRBJ1-1	ASSIGSLTEAF
TRBV29-1	TRBJ1-1	SVEETGREAF
TRBV6-5	TRBJ1-2	ASSYRDRDDINGYT
TRBV29-1	TRBJ2-3	SVCEGATSTDTQY
TRBV5-4	TRBJ2-7	ATLRREAAPYEQY
TRBV29-1	TRBJ2-3	SVATSGPTDTQY
TRBV7-8	TRBJ1-2	ASSPAGTNTRYGYT
TRBV29-1	TRBJ2-2	SAGDRANTGELF
TRBV29-1	TRBJ2-3	SVGTRLITDTQY
TRBV27	TRBJ2-1	ASSLSAGDFNEQF
TRBV29-1	TRBJ2-3	SVLTGTTDTQY
TRBV29-1	TRBJ2-1	SGLGGYNEQF
TRBV19	TRBJ2-1	ASSIEGGRLYNEQF
TRBV27	TRBJ1-2	ASSPGTRGGRDGYT
TRBV24-1	TRBJ2-2	ATSGGAGWNAGELF
TRBV5-5	TRBJ1-3	ASSWATAESGNTIY
TRBV20-1	TRBJ2-1	SAALVERVDEQF
TRBV11-2	TRBJ2-1	ASSFVLGNEQF
TRBV15	TRBJ2-7	ATSRSSSYEQY